These 27 T cell receptor beta chains share one sample of origin, sequenced in a study of vaccination and CD4 T cells after COVID-19. Cultured CD4+ T-cell DNA underwent Oncomine TCR Beta short-read sequencing. TCRdb passed the PCR reads through MiXCR, listing each CDR3 protein once. Of about 15,000 distinct CDR3 sequences listed, 30% to 40% were seen once; the top ten hold less than 20%. The treatment denotes: approximately 11-day PBMC culture with coronavirus spike peptide pools or control peptides (ViraFEST assay). For these receptors, no antigen is known. Sequencing was carried out using cultured CD4+ T cells from blood. These receptors all come from a human donor with COVID-19.

In its sample, this clonotype was seen a few times. The chain couples TRBV20-1 to TRBJ2-5; the match to TRBD1 covers 7 bases. Germline V lookup: CDR1 DFQATT, CDR2 SNEGSKA (reference sequence). The V and J ends lost 1 base and 5 bases, in that order; junction bases with no gene match: 10. The CDR3 spans 15 residues. The CDR3 sequence: CSARAQQGMGETQYF. CDR3 nucleotide sequence: TGCAGTGCTAGAGCGCAACAGGGGATGGGCGAGACCCAGTACTTC.

The chain couples TRBV9 to TRBJ1-2; 8 bases agree with TRBD1. The J segment lost 7 bases and the V segment lost 4 bases, leaving 9 bases of the junction unmatched. Germline-derived CDR1 and CDR2 are SGDLS and YYNGEE. The CDR3 consists of 14 residues. CDR3 sequence (DNA): TGTGCCAGCAGCACCTCAGGGGGCCCGAGTGGCTACACCTTC. Encoded protein: CASSTSGGPSGYTF.

Points on this clonotype: Compared with germline, one end of the junction differs, possibly owing to a read error. CDR3: CASGGTYNEQLF. The CDR3 DNA sequence: TGCGCCAGCGGGGGGACATACAATGAGCAGTTGTTC. The chain employs TRBV28 and TRBJ2-1, with 9 bases fitting TRBD2. This CDR3 has 12 residues. CDR1 MDHEN and CDR2 SYDVKM come from the germline V gene. Based on the CDR3 plus reference TRBV28 and TRBJ2-1, the full variable domain is DVKVTQSSRYLVKRTGEKVFLECVQDMDHENMFWYRQDPGLGLRLIYFSYDVKMKEKGDIPEGYSVSREKKERFSLILESASTNQTSMYLCASGGTYNEQLFGPGTRLTVL.

The CDR3 coding sequence is TGTGCCACCAGCAGAGATCTGGTCTCCCACTATGGCTACACCTTC. Translating it yields CATSRDLVSHYGYTF. The chain carries TRBV15 and TRBJ1-2; D gene uncertain. Germline-derived CDR1 and CDR2 are LNHNV and YYDKDF (reference sequence). This CDR3 has 15 residues. Trimming removed 0 bases from V and 3 bases from J, with 11 bases in between.

This clonotype was recorded a few times. The junction differs from germline at one of its ends, possibly a read error. V gene TRBV7-9 combines with J gene TRBJ2-4; tentatively, D is TRBD1 (5 bases). The CDR3 consists of 14 residues. CDR1 and CDR2 from the germline V gene are SEHNR and FQNEAQ (reference sequence). CDR3 sequence (DNA): TGTGCCGGCAGCTTAGCAGGGCAATTACCGATTCAGTACTTC. Its protein is CAGSLAGQLPIQYF.

The chain uses TRBV20-1 and TRBJ2-3; no definite D call. V was pared by 1 base and J by 2 bases, with 13 bases between. The CDR3 covers 15 residues. Germline CDR1 is DFQATT and CDR2 is SNEGSKA (reference sequence). The DNA for the CDR3 is TGCAGTGCTAGAGTTCCTTTCGATACCACAGATACGCAGTATTTT. The encoded protein is CSARVPFDTTDTQYF.

This clonotype has only a few counts. This chain joins TRBV12-3 or TRBV12-4 and TRBJ1-5, with D unresolved. The CDR3 runs 14 residues. V lost 6 bases, J lost 6 bases, and 15 bases lay in between. This CDR3 is CASSTGNNLQPQHF. Written as DNA, the CDR3 is TGTGCCAGCAGCACCGGAAACAATCTTCAGCCCCAGCATTTT.

The chain uses TRBV6-1 and TRBJ1-2; D remains unclear. V was shortened by 5 bases and J by 5 bases, with 15 bases between the two germline ends. Germline V gene data show CDR1 as MNHNS and CDR2 as SASEGT. CDR3 length: 14 residues. This CDR3 is CASSHLRREYGYTF. The DNA of the CDR3 is TGTGCCAGCAGTCACCTAAGAAGGGAGTATGGCTACACCTTC.

This clonotype appeared once. The chain carries TRBV5-1 and TRBJ2-3; D might be TRBD2 (5 bases). Germline assignment: CDR1 SGHRS and CDR2 YFSETQ. Deletions cut 2 bases from V and 1 base from J, with 8 bases between. The CDR3 has 14 amino acids. The DNA of the CDR3 is TGCGCCAGCAGCTTCGGACTGCGCACAGATACGCAGTATTTT. Translation gives CASSFGLRTDTQYF.

This clonotype came up a few times. This chain connects TRBV15 to TRBJ2-7; 8 nucleotides agree with TRBD1. With V trimmed by 4 bases and J by 5 bases, 4 bases remained unmatched. The germline V gene encodes CDR1 LNHNV and CDR2 YYDKDF (reference sequence). The CDR3 loop spans 13 amino acids. CDR3 residues: CATSTRQGNEQYF. Written as DNA, the CDR3 is TGTGCCACCAGCACAAGACAGGGGAACGAGCAGTACTTC.

The chain has TRBV6-1 and TRBJ2-3, with D unclear. Trimming removed 6 bases from V and 1 base from J, with 14 bases in between. CDR1 is MNHNS and CDR2 is SASEGT in the germline V gene. The CDR3 is 15 amino acids. The CDR3 loop reads CASRKESLGTDTQYF. The CDR3 bases are TGTGCCAGCAGAAAGGAGTCACTCGGCACAGATACGCAGTATTTT.

The sample holds a few counts of this clonotype. V gene TRBV5-1 combines with J gene TRBJ2-5, with D hard to call. This CDR3 contains 14 residues. Trimming cost V 0 bases and J 1 base, with 7 bases left between them. CDR1 is SGHRS, CDR2 YFSETQ, per germline. This chain's CDR3 is CASSLGLLQETQYF. CDR3 DNA: TGCGCCAGCAGCTTGGGACTCCTCCAAGAGACCCAGTACTTC.

The V gene is TRBV6-5, the J gene TRBJ1-4, with D uncertain. The CDR3 length is 16 residues. V shed 0 bases and J shed 8 bases, with 16 bases lying between them. From germline, CDR1 is MNHEY and CDR2 SVGAGI. This CDR3 is CASSYSVRPRGEKLFF. CDR3 in DNA: TGTGCCAGCAGTTACTCGGTCAGGCCCAGAGGCGAAAAACTGTTTTTT.

The chain links TRBV6-1 to TRBJ2-5; TRBD2 matches 10 bases. The CDR3 has 16 residues. Trimming at V came to 6 bases and at J to 5 bases, leaving 12 bases not matched to a gene. The germline CDR1 and CDR2 sequences are MNHNS and SASEGT. The CDR3 nucleotides are TGTGCCAGCAGGAAGCGGGGGGGACTTTCAGATGAGACCCAGTACTTC. The encoded protein is CASRKRGGLSDETQYF.

This chain uses TRBV28 with TRBJ2-4; the D gene is possibly TRBD1 (7 bases). Trimming took off 7 bases at V and 6 bases at J, with 13 bases between the two ends. Germline V gene data show CDR1 as MDHEN and CDR2 as SYDVKM. This CDR3 comprises 13 residues. The CDR3 region is CASKGTAGNIQYF. DNA for the CDR3: TGTGCCAGCAAAGGGACAGCGGGAAACATTCAGTACTTC. Drawing the rest from reference TRBV28 and TRBJ2-4, the complete variable domain is DVKVTQSSRYLVKRTGEKVFLECVQDMDHENMFWYRQDPGLGLRLIYFSYDVKMKEKGDIPEGYSVSREKKERFSLILESASTNQTSMYLCASKGTAGNIQYFGAGTRLSVL.

The V gene is TRBV18, the J gene TRBJ1-2; 7 bases are shared with TRBD1. V was clipped by 3 bases and J by 4 bases; unmatched bases: 5. This CDR3 spans 14 amino acids. From germline, CDR1 is KGHSH and CDR2 LQKENI. CDR3 in amino acids: CASSPGTDSYGYTF. The CDR3 DNA is TGTGCCAGCTCACCGGGGACAGACTCCTATGGCTACACCTTC.

This clonotype was picked up a small number of times. This chain joins TRBV6-1 and TRBJ1-1, with 7 bases matching TRBD1. Germline CDR1 and CDR2: MNHNS and SASEGT. This CDR3 is 13 amino acids long. Trimming took 10 bases from V and 4 from J; bases not matched to a gene: 9. CDR3 nucleotides: TGTGCCACCGATGAGACAGGGATCACTGAAGCTTTCTTT. It yields the protein CATDETGITEAFF.

The gene calls are TRBV6-1 and TRBJ2-7; D possibly corresponds to TRBD1 (6 bases). The CDR3 loop spans 12 amino acids. Germline CDR1 is MNHNS and CDR2 is SASEGT. The V and J ends lost 5 bases and 7 bases respectively, with 12 bases between them. CDR3 sequence: CASSQGWDEQYF. As DNA, the CDR3 is TGTGCCAGCAGTCAGGGGTGGGATGAGCAGTACTTC.

This chain joins TRBV14 and TRBJ2-7; TRBD1 matches 7 bases. J gave up 7 bases and V 0 bases, and 6 bases lay outside the gene matches. In germline, CDR1 is SGHDN, CDR2 FVKESK. The CDR3 runs to 14 residues. The CDR3 bases are TGTGCCAGCAGCCAAGATCTAAGGGACAGAGAGCAGTACTTC. Amino acids: CASSQDLRDREQYF. Using reference TRBV14 and TRBJ2-7 for the parts outside the CDR3, the full variable domain is EAGVTQFPSHSVIEKGQTVTLRCDPISGHDNLYWYRRVMGKEIKFLLHFVKESKQDESGMPNNRFLAERTGGTYSTLKVQPAELEDSGVYFCASSQDLRDREQYFGPGTRLTVT.

By its share, this clonotype is medium-sized. The chain is built from TRBV20-1 and TRBJ1-5; tentative D call: TRBD1 (6 bases). V was clipped by 5 bases and J by 2 bases, with 13 bases between them. The germline gives CDR1 DFQATT, CDR2 SNEGSKA (reference sequence). This CDR3 contains 14 residues. The CDR3 loop reads CSAGGEGGNQPQHF. The CDR3 coding sequence is TGCAGTGCTGGGGGTGAGGGGGGCAATCAGCCCCAGCATTTT.

The chain is built from TRBV6-1 and TRBJ2-7, with 11 bases lining up with TRBD2. Unmatched junction bases numbered 10, after V lost 6 bases and J lost 6 bases. CDR3 length equals 15 residues. Germline lookup yields CDR1 MNHNS and CDR2 SASEGT. The CDR3: CASSPSGTSGVEQYF. The CDR3 DNA is TGTGCCAGCAGCCCCTCCGGGACTAGCGGCGTCGAGCAGTACTTC.

This rearrangement joins TRBV6-1 to TRBJ1-1; no definite D call. Germline V gene sequence: CDR1 MNHNS, CDR2 SASEGT. The V end lost 7 bases, the J end lost 7 bases, and 10 bases lay between the germline ends. The CDR3 length is 11 residues. The CDR3 nucleotides read TGTGCCAGCACCCTGGGGTTTGAAGCTTTCTTT. This encodes CASTLGFEAFF.

The CDR3 DNA follows: TGCGCCAGCAGGGACGGTTTAGGCGAGCAGTACTTC. It is translated as CASRDGLGEQYF. The V and J genes are TRBV5-1 and TRBJ2-7; D remains ambiguous. The CDR3 totals 12 residues. V was shortened by 5 bases and J by 6 bases, with 12 bases between the two germline ends. Germline V gene lookup returns CDR1 SGHRS and CDR2 YFSETQ.

The chain carries TRBV20-1 and TRBJ2-1, with a weak D call TRBD1 (6 bases). CDR1 is DFQATT and CDR2 is SNEGSKA in the germline V gene (reference sequence). Trimming cost V 5 bases and J 5 bases, with 7 bases left between them. CDR3 length equals 11 residues. In DNA, the CDR3 is TGCAGTGCTGGGGGCAACAATGAGCAGTTCTTC. Protein sequence: CSAGGNNEQFF.

This clonotype was detected a few times. The CDR3 region has the DNA TGTGCCAGCGGGCGGGAAGGGGCCCTCCACTTT. This translates into CASGREGALHF. This sequence joins TRBV6-1 and TRBJ1-6; D may be TRBD1 (5 bases). V lost 8 bases, J lost 14 bases, and 13 bases lay in between. Germline V gene data show CDR1 as MNHNS and CDR2 as SASEGT. This CDR3 spans 11 amino acids.

The rearrangement joins TRBV27 to TRBJ2-5; 12 positions agree with TRBD1. This CDR3 region has 15 residues. V lost 4 bases and J lost 5; bases outside the gene matches: 5. Looked up from germline, CDR1 is MNHEY and CDR2 is SMNVEV (reference sequence). CDR3 residues: CASSSGTGGVETQYF. The CDR3 DNA reads TGTGCCAGCAGTTCAGGGACAGGGGGCGTTGAGACCCAGTACTTC.

This CDR3 is CASSVTGTGVLQETQYF. Written as DNA, the CDR3 is TGTGCCAGCAGTGTAACCGGGACAGGGGTACTTCAAGAGACCCAGTACTTC. The chain uses TRBV2 and TRBJ2-5; TRBD1 agrees at 10 bases. Germline CDR1 and CDR2: SNHLY and FYNNEI. The CDR3 loop spans 17 amino acids. Trimming removed 4 bases from V and 2 bases from J; junction bases left unmatched: 10.